The rows below give T cell receptor beta chains drawn from one sample of a study of shared clonotypes between healthy human individuals. TCRdb's copy holds only in-frame clones and misses some; the assay was immunoSEQ multiplex PCR. The data contain roughly 2.2 million clones, 85% to 95% of them singletons. Sequences were obtained from naive CD4+ T cells from PBMCs. The receptors here all came from a man aged 18-30 years in good health. Some clones in this sample may be carry-over from other donors' samples. Both conserved end residues are part of each CDR3. D genes are given only for firm matches. Where a row states a size, it is once, few, many or the class of an expanded clone; other rows omit it.

d_gene: -; j_gene: TRBJ2-7; abundance: once; v_gene: TRBV5-1; CDR3nt: TGCGCCAGCAGCTTGGTCGCGGGATTGAGGCAAGGGTCCTACGAGCAGTACTTC; CDR3aa: CASSLVAGLRQGSYEQYF
d_gene: -; j_gene: TRBJ2-3; abundance: -; v_gene: TRBV29-1; CDR3nt: TGCAGCATCTGGGGGACTCGGGATACGCAGTATTTT; CDR3aa: CSIWGTRDTQYF
d_gene: -; j_gene: TRBJ1-3; abundance: -; v_gene: TRBV11-2; CDR3nt: TGTGCCAGCAGCTTAACCTCCTGGGGTTCGGGGAGCTCTGGAAACACCATATATTTT; CDR3aa: CASSLTSWGSGSSGNTIYF
d_gene: -; j_gene: TRBJ2-7; abundance: -; v_gene: TRBV4-1; CDR3nt: TGCGCCAGCAGCCAAGGGTCGGGACGGCTAACCTACGAGCAGTACTTC; CDR3aa: CASSQGSGRLTYEQYF
d_gene: -; j_gene: TRBJ1-4; abundance: -; v_gene: TRBV28; CDR3nt: TGTGCCAGCAGCACCGGAGGGACCGGTGAAAAACTGTTTTTT; CDR3aa: CASSTGGTGEKLFF
d_gene: TRBD1; j_gene: TRBJ1-4; abundance: -; v_gene: TRBV18; CDR3nt: TGTGCCAGCTCACCGGACAGGGGGCGGTTTAATGAAAAACTGTTTTTT; CDR3aa: CASSPDRGRFNEKLFF
d_gene: -; j_gene: TRBJ2-7; abundance: -; v_gene: TRBV11-1; CDR3nt: TGTGCCAGCAGCTTCCTTGAGGGGGGGCTGGGCGAGCAGTACTTC; CDR3aa: CASSFLEGGLGEQYF
d_gene: -; j_gene: TRBJ1-1; abundance: -; v_gene: TRBV10-3; CDR3nt: TGTGCCATCAGTGACCGGACTGAAGCTTTCTTT; CDR3aa: CAISDRTEAFF
d_gene: TRBD1; j_gene: TRBJ2-7; abundance: once; v_gene: TRBV5-1; CDR3nt: TGCGCCAGCAGCTTGGCCCAGGGGGCAGGAAACGAGCAGTACTTC; CDR3aa: CASSLAQGAGNEQYF
d_gene: -; j_gene: TRBJ1-1; abundance: -; v_gene: TRBV28; CDR3nt: TGTGCCAGCAGTAAGGCCGCGGGCCGCCGAACTGAAGCTTTCTTT; CDR3aa: CASSKAAGRRTEAFF
d_gene: TRBD2; j_gene: TRBJ2-7; abundance: -; v_gene: TRBV7-2; CDR3nt: TGTGCCAGCAGCTTAGAGGCTAGCGGGAGTCACGAGCAGTACTTC; CDR3aa: CASSLEASGSHEQYF
d_gene: TRBD2; j_gene: TRBJ2-3; abundance: -; v_gene: TRBV7-6; CDR3nt: TGTGCCAGCAGCTTAACTAGCGGGAGGGCCACAGATACGCAGTATTTT; CDR3aa: CASSLTSGRATDTQYF
d_gene: -; j_gene: TRBJ2-2; abundance: -; v_gene: TRBV13; CDR3nt: TGTGCCAGCAGCCCCCCACGTCGACTAGTGGGCACCGGGGAGCTGTTTTTT; CDR3aa: CASSPPRRLVGTGELFF
d_gene: -; j_gene: TRBJ2-1; abundance: -; v_gene: TRBV9; CDR3nt: TGTGCCAGCAGCGTAGTTCCAGGTCTGTTTCCAAGCTCCTACAATGAGCAGTTCTTC; CDR3aa: CASSVVPGLFPSSYNEQFF
d_gene: -; j_gene: TRBJ2-4; abundance: -; v_gene: TRBV5-1; CDR3nt: TGCGCCAGCAGCCGATCGACAGGTGAAACGAACATTCAGTACTTC; CDR3aa: CASSRSTGETNIQYF
d_gene: TRBD1; j_gene: TRBJ1-4; abundance: -; v_gene: TRBV5-1; CDR3nt: TGCGCCAGCAGCTTTTTACCGGGACAGGCAAGAACTAATGAAAAACTGTTTTTT; CDR3aa: CASSFLPGQARTNEKLFF
d_gene: -; j_gene: TRBJ1-5; abundance: -; v_gene: TRBV19; CDR3nt: TGTGCCAGTAGTATAGCAACAGGGACACGAGGCAATCAGCCCCAGCATTTT; CDR3aa: CASSIATGTRGNQPQHF
d_gene: TRBD1; j_gene: TRBJ1-5; abundance: -; v_gene: TRBV28; CDR3nt: TGTGCCAGCACCCAGGGGGGGATTGATCAGCCCCAGCATTTT; CDR3aa: CASTQGGIDQPQHF
d_gene: -; j_gene: TRBJ1-5; abundance: -; v_gene: TRBV6-1; CDR3nt: TGTGCCAGCAGTGGCAGGGCGGCGAATCAGCCCCAGCATTTT; CDR3aa: CASSGRAANQPQHF
d_gene: TRBD2; j_gene: TRBJ2-5; abundance: once; v_gene: TRBV2; CDR3nt: TGTGCCAGCAGTGACGGTCTGGCGGGAGGGCTAGAGACCCAGTACTTC; CDR3aa: CASSDGLAGGLETQYF
d_gene: -; j_gene: TRBJ2-2; abundance: -; v_gene: TRBV25-1; CDR3nt: TGTGCCAGCAGTGTTACTACTTGGAGTCCCGGGGAGCTGTTTTTT; CDR3aa: CASSVTTWSPGELFF
d_gene: -; j_gene: TRBJ2-4; abundance: -; v_gene: TRBV5-4; CDR3nt: TGTGCCAGCAGCTTTAATTTGCAGACAGCGAACATTCAGTACTTC; CDR3aa: CASSFNLQTANIQYF
d_gene: TRBD2; j_gene: TRBJ2-5; abundance: -; v_gene: TRBV9; CDR3nt: TGTGCCAGCAGCGGTAGCGGGAGGCCGGGGGAGACCCAGTACTTC; CDR3aa: CASSGSGRPGETQYF
d_gene: TRBD1; j_gene: TRBJ1-1; abundance: -; v_gene: TRBV7-9; CDR3nt: TGTGCCAGCAGCGCCCGACAGGGAGTGACCACTGAAGCTTTCTTT; CDR3aa: CASSARQGVTTEAFF
d_gene: -; j_gene: TRBJ2-7; abundance: -; v_gene: TRBV6-1; CDR3nt: TGTGCCAGCAGCAAGGAACCGAGCTCCTACGAGCAGTACTTC; CDR3aa: CASSKEPSSYEQYF
d_gene: TRBD2; j_gene: TRBJ2-7; abundance: -; v_gene: TRBV18; CDR3nt: TGTGCCAGCTCACCAGGACTAGACTCCTACGAGCAGTACTTC; CDR3aa: CASSPGLDSYEQYF
d_gene: -; j_gene: TRBJ2-3; abundance: -; v_gene: TRBV5-1; CDR3nt: TGCGCCAGCAGTGACCCGCAGGGCACAGATACGCAGTATTTT; CDR3aa: CASSDPQGTDTQYF
d_gene: TRBD2; j_gene: TRBJ2-1; abundance: -; v_gene: TRBV5-1; CDR3nt: TGCGCCAGCAGCTACACTCCGGATGGGACTAGCGTGGATGAGCAGTTCTTC; CDR3aa: CASSYTPDGTSVDEQFF
d_gene: TRBD1; j_gene: TRBJ2-1; abundance: once; v_gene: TRBV6-6; CDR3nt: TGTGCCAGCAGGCCCCGAGACAGGGGCTACAATGAGCAGTTCTTC; CDR3aa: CASRPRDRGYNEQFF
d_gene: TRBD2; j_gene: TRBJ2-1; abundance: -; v_gene: TRBV5-1; CDR3nt: TGCGCCAGCAGCTCGCAGGTTAGGGGTAGCGGGACCTACAATGAGCAGTTCTTC; CDR3aa: CASSSQVRGSGTYNEQFF
d_gene: -; j_gene: TRBJ1-4; abundance: -; v_gene: TRBV5-1; CDR3nt: TGCGCCAGCAGCTTGGTAAGAGGGGGTGGTAATGAAAAACTGTTTTTT; CDR3aa: CASSLVRGGGNEKLFF
d_gene: -; j_gene: TRBJ2-7; abundance: -; v_gene: TRBV6-5; CDR3nt: TGTGCCAGCAGCCTCACCGGGACAAGATACGAGCAGTACTTC; CDR3aa: CASSLTGTRYEQYF
d_gene: -; j_gene: TRBJ2-3; abundance: -; v_gene: TRBV27; CDR3nt: TGTGCCAGCAGTCCCAAAACCATAACACAGGGAAGGGGGACAGATACGCAGTATTTT; CDR3aa: CASSPKTITQGRGTDTQYF